Sequencing of this T cell receptor beta chain was carried out in a study of cytomegalovirus exposure and HLA in healthy donors. Study-level results: Earlier results showed most TCR beta V segments being productive about 90% or about 30% of the time. In a later analysis, productive TCRs from donors in an Asian-associated ancestry cluster reportedly carried fewer N-insertions than the cohort mean. Most subjects' HLA-A and HLA-B alleles were reportedly predicted from TCR beta sequences. Among immune exposure information, only CMV serostatus was available.

This clone has just a few counts. Its cognate antigen is unknown. The PCR was carried out with 60 Vbeta primers and 13 Jbeta primers. The assay was immunoSEQ multiplex PCR, and TCRdb's table has in-frame clones only and misses some. The repertoire has over 150,000 clones, about 80% of them found once; the top ten carry roughly 13%. CDR3 size: 15 residues. After removal of 3 bases from V and 4 bases from J, the junction contained 6 bases not matched to a gene. CDR1 is KGHSH, CDR2 LQKENI, per germline. The receptor was derived from a man aged 25 to 45 in good health and CMV-seropositive. Sequenced material: PBMCs. The chain carries TRBV18 and TRBJ2-3, with TRBD1 matching 8 bases. CDR3 in DNA: TGTGCCAGCTCACCGGACAGGGCGAATGCAGATACGCAGTATTTT. It is translated as CASSPDRANADTQYF.